The 22 T cell receptor beta chains below come from one sample, sequenced in a study of beta chain features in type 1 diabetes. Study-wide results and caveats: Type 1 diabetes patients showed a moderate but significant shortening of TCRB CDR3s in all four CD4+ subsets.

Their specific antigens are unknown. Of the isolated RNA, all was reverse transcribed, and so the sequenced material was expressed TCRB transcripts. The method was immunoSEQ multiplex PCR; TCRdb's version includes in-frame clones alone and lacks a portion of them. The profile shows hundreds of thousands of clones, 11% to 15% of them singletons. Sequencing was carried out using naive CD4+ T cells from blood. All receptors derive from a man younger than 35 with type 1 diabetes.

This sequence joins TRBV9 and TRBJ1-6; D ambiguous. CDR3 length: 14 residues. V was pared by 4 bases and J by 8 bases, with 13 bases between. Germline assignment: CDR1 SGDLS and CDR2 YYNGEE. The CDR3, as DNA: TGTGCCAGCAGCCCCCGGACGGCAGATTCACCCCTCCACTTT. Protein sequence: CASSPRTADSPLHF.

V is TRBV7-9 and J is TRBJ2-1; 7 nucleotides match TRBD1. There are 15 residues in the CDR3. V shed 6 bases and J 2 bases; nucleotides not matched to a gene: 7. Per germline, CDR1 SEHNR and CDR2 FQNEAQ (reference sequence). DNA for the CDR3: TGTGCCAGCAGTGTGCAGGGGGTGCCCTACAATGAGCAGTTCTTC. Protein sequence: CASSVQGVPYNEQFF. Complete variable domain (other parts from reference TRBV7-9 and TRBJ2-1): DTGVSQNPRHKITKRGQNVTFRCDPISEHNRLYWYRQTLGQGPEFLTYFQNEAQLEKSRLLSDRFSAERPKGSFSTLEIQRTEQGDSAMYLCASSVQGVPYNEQFFGPGTRLTVL.

In this sample, this clone turned up a few times. J is TRBJ2-1 and V is TRBV5-1; possibly TRBD2 for D (6 bases). Germline CDR1 SGHRS, CDR2 YFSETQ. With 7 bases removed from V and 0 bases from J, the gap between germline ends came to 14 bases. This CDR3 contains 15 residues. As DNA, the CDR3 is TGCGCCAGCCGAGATAGCGGTAGCTCCTACAATGAGCAGTTCTTC. Translated: CASRDSGSSYNEQFF.

The chain employs TRBV4-1 and TRBJ2-7, with no clear D. Germline loops: CDR1 MGHRA, CDR2 YSYEKL. This CDR3 is built from 15 residues. V lost 4 bases and J lost 2, with 15 bases in between. The CDR3 is CASSPAGGRTYEQYF. The CDR3, as DNA: TGCGCCAGCAGCCCTGCCGGCGGCAGGACCTACGAGCAGTACTTC.

The genes are TRBV7-2 and TRBJ2-3, with 7 bases aligning to TRBD1. The V gene end was trimmed by 5 bases and the J gene end by 4 bases; junction bases not matched to a gene: 3. Germline values: CDR1 SGHTA, CDR2 FQGNSA. This CDR3 has 13 residues. Here the CDR3 DNA reads TGTGCCAGCAGCGCTCAGGGGGCAGATACGCAGTATTTT. It yields the protein CASSAQGADTQYF. The whole variable domain, remainder taken from reference TRBV7-2 and TRBJ2-3, is GAGVSQSPSNKVTEKGKDVELRCDPISGHTALYWYRQSLGQGLEFLIYFQGNSAPDKSGLPSDRFSAERTGGSVSTLTIQRTQQEDSAVYLCASSAQGADTQYFGPGTRLTVL.

As for this clone: This CDR3 is also generated by other DNA sequences in the sample. The gene calls are TRBV5-1 and TRBJ2-3; no definite D call. Deletions cut 0 bases from V and 0 bases from J, with 5 bases between. Germline V gene sequence: CDR1 SGHRS, CDR2 YFSETQ. The CDR3 has 14 amino acids. For the CDR3, the DNA is TGCGCCAGCAGCTTGGCCACGAGCACAGATACGCAGTATTTT. It yields the protein CASSLATSTDTQYF. The whole variable domain, filled in from reference TRBV5-1 and TRBJ2-3, reads KAGVTQTPRYLIKTRGQQVTLSCSPISGHRSVSWYQQTPGQGLQFLFEYFSETQRNKGNFPGRFSGRQFSNSRSEMNVSTLELGDSALYLCASSLATSTDTQYFGPGTRLTVL.

The J gene is TRBJ2-1, the V gene TRBV4-2, with 7 bases lining up with TRBD2. The J segment lost 4 bases and the V segment lost 7 bases, leaving 10 bases of the junction unmatched. Germline CDR1 LGHNA, CDR2 YNFKEQ. This CDR3 region has 15 residues. CDR3 nucleotide sequence: TGTGCCAGCACCCAGGCTAGCGGCCCATACAATGAGCAGTTCTTC. Translation: CASTQASGPYNEQFF.

This chain connects TRBV4-2 to TRBJ1-5; possibly TRBD1 for D (6 bases). CDR1 and CDR2 from the germline V gene are LGHNA and YNFKEQ. The V gene lost 4 bases and the J gene lost 7 bases, with 11 bases spanning the gap. The CDR3 has 13 residues. This CDR3 is CASSPGGRQPQHF. The CDR3 DNA follows: TGTGCCAGCAGCCCGGGGGGGCGACAGCCCCAGCATTTT.

In its sample, this clone was seen a few times. The V gene is TRBV5-6, the J gene TRBJ2-1; D tentatively fits TRBD1 or TRBD2 (5 bases each). Germline CDR1 SGHDT, CDR2 YYEEEE. V lost 1 base to trimming and J lost 11 bases, with 7 bases between them. CDR3 length: 11 residues. CDR3 region: CASSLSGQQFF. In nucleotides, the CDR3 is TGTGCCAGCAGCTTGTCGGGGCAGCAGTTCTTC.

This clone has only a few counts. CDR3 sequence (DNA): TGTGCCTGTCCCTTTCCCCGGACTAGCGGGAGTAGAAATGAGCAGTTCTTC. Translating gives CACPFPRTSGSRNEQFF. The chain links TRBV30 to TRBJ2-1, with 13 bases that match TRBD2. CDR3 size: 17 residues. V was clipped by 6 bases and J by 7 bases; unmatched bases: 15. The V gene's germline CDR1 is GTSNPN and CDR2 SVGIG (reference sequence).

This clone was observed a handful of times. The CDR3 DNA reads as TGTGCCTGGACCCAAGTCGGGGGCTCCGGATCACCCCTCCACTTT. Translated, it gives CAWTQVGGSGSPLHF. V is TRBV30 and J is TRBJ1-6, with D maybe TRBD1 (6 bases). Germline CDR1 reads GTSNPN; CDR2 reads SVGIG (reference sequence). This CDR3 is 15 amino acids long. V gave up 4 bases and J gave up 10 bases, with 20 bases separating them.

This clone was found a few times. This sequence joins TRBV29-1 and TRBJ2-5; maybe TRBD1 (6 bases). In germline, CDR1 is SQVTM, CDR2 ANQGSEA. V dropped 6 bases and J dropped 1 base, with 15 bases sitting between them. The CDR3 extends over 14 amino acids. The CDR3 DNA sequence: TGCAGCGTAGTTTCCGGACAGTCCCAAGAGACCCAGTACTTC. Its translation is CSVVSGQSQETQYF.

This clone was detected a few times. The gene calls are TRBV7-2 and TRBJ1-3; tentatively, D is TRBD1 (5 bases). V was cut by 2 bases and J by 3 bases, with 8 bases left in between. The CDR3 loop spans 14 amino acids. The germline V gene encodes CDR1 SGHTA and CDR2 FQGNSA. The CDR3 here is CASSLSGFGNTIYF. For the CDR3, the DNA is TGTGCCAGCAGCTTATCAGGGTTTGGAAACACCATATATTTT.

The rearrangement links TRBV18 to TRBJ1-1; unclear D gene. Germline values: CDR1 KGHSH, CDR2 LQKENI. The length of the CDR3 is 14 residues. Between the trimmed V and J ends, which lost 4 bases and 1 base, there was a span of 10 bases. CDR3 residues: CASSRGFGNTEAFF. CDR3 nucleotides: TGTGCCAGCTCACGTGGGTTTGGGAACACTGAAGCTTTCTTT. Supplemented by reference TRBV18 and TRBJ1-1, the full variable domain reads NAGVMQNPRHLVRRRGQEARLRCSPMKGHSHVYWYRQLPEEGLKFMVYLQKENIIDESGMPKERFSAEFPKEGPSILRIQQVVRGDSAAYFCASSRGFGNTEAFFGQGTRLTVV.

This clone came up a few times. The chain uses TRBV5-1 and TRBJ2-3; possible D gene TRBD1, 5 bases. The CDR3 loop spans 14 amino acids. Trimming took off 5 bases at V and 0 bases at J, with 10 bases between the two ends. Germline V gene lookup returns CDR1 SGHRS and CDR2 YFSETQ. Here the CDR3 reads CASSSTESTDTQYF. CDR3 in DNA: TGCGCCAGCAGTTCGACAGAAAGCACAGATACGCAGTATTTT.

V is TRBV7-2 and J is TRBJ2-3, with D hard to call. Trimming took 2 bases from V and 4 from J, leaving 19 bases between them. CDR3 length equals 17 residues. Germline CDR1 reads SGHTA; CDR2 reads FQGNSA. The CDR3 coding sequence is TGTGCCAGCAGCTTAAAGTTCCACGTAGGGATCGCAGATACGCAGTATTTT. Its protein is CASSLKFHVGIADTQYF.

This clone was observed a handful of times. The chain couples TRBV30 to TRBJ2-5; 7 positions agree with TRBD1. Germline CDR1 is GTSNPN and CDR2 is SVGIG (reference sequence). The CDR3 consists of 15 residues. With 5 bases clipped from V and 5 bases from J, the junction kept 14 bases outside the gene matches. CDR3 nucleotide sequence: TGTGCCTGGGGCGAGGGGGCTAGCCTTGGGGAGACCCAGTACTTC. Translated: CAWGEGASLGETQYF.

This rearrangement joins TRBV10-1 to TRBJ2-7; 11 bases are a match to TRBD1. CDR1 is WNHNN, CDR2 SYGVQD, per germline (reference sequence). This CDR3 has 14 amino acids. Trimming cost V 6 bases and J 5 bases; bases outside gene matches: 6. This CDR3 is CASRPRTGGDEQYF. CDR3 coding DNA: TGCGCCAGCAGGCCACGGACAGGGGGCGACGAGCAGTACTTC.

J is TRBJ1-1 and V is TRBV29-1; D remains ambiguous. V was pared by 8 bases and J by 2 bases, with 12 bases between. CDR3 length: 12 residues. Germline CDR1 and CDR2: SQVTM and ANQGSEA. The DNA of the CDR3 is TGCAGCCCCGGGCGGGCTAACACTGAAGCTTTCTTT. It specifies CSPGRANTEAFF. The entire variable domain, with the rest obtained from reference TRBV29-1 and TRBJ1-1, is as follows: SAVISQKPSRDICQRGTSLTIQCQVDSQVTMMFWYRQQPGQSLTLIATANQGSEATYESGFVIDKFPISRPNLTFSTLTVSNMSPEDSSIYLCSPGRANTEAFFGQGTRLTVV.

The chain has TRBV25-1 and TRBJ1-3; D unclear. The V gene's germline CDR1 is MGHDK and CDR2 SYGVNS. This CDR3 spans 12 amino acids. Deletions cut 6 bases from V and 0 bases from J, with 3 bases between. CDR3 in amino acids: CASRGSGNTIYF. CDR3 DNA sequence: TGTGCCAGCAGGGGCTCTGGAAACACCATATATTTT.

This clone was detected a few times. The chain couples TRBV7-2 to TRBJ1-2; perhaps TRBD1 as D (5 bases). CDR3 size: 14 residues. V was shortened by 1 base and J by 2 bases, with 8 bases between the two germline ends. The germline CDR1 and CDR2 sequences are SGHTA and FQGNSA. CDR3 residues: CASSLEAGNYGYTF. The CDR3 nucleotides read TGTGCCAGCAGCTTAGAGGCAGGGAACTATGGCTACACCTTC.

The chain carries TRBV25-1 and TRBJ2-3; D is unclear. The CDR3 covers 14 residues. Germline CDR1 MGHDK, CDR2 SYGVNS. Trimming took off 3 bases at V and 6 bases at J, with 13 bases between the two ends. The DNA for the CDR3 is TGTGCCAGCAGTGATTCGAAGGCCGGGGATACGCAGTATTTT. Residues: CASSDSKAGDTQYF.